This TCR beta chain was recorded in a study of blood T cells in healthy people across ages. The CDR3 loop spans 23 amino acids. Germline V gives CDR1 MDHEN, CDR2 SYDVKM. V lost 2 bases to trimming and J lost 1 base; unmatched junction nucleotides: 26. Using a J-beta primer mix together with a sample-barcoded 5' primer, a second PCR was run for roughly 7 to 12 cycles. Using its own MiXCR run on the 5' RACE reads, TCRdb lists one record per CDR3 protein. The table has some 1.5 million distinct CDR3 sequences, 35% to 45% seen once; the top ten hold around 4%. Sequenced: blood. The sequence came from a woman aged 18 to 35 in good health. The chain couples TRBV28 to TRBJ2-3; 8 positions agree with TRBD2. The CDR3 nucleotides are TGTGCCAGCAGTTTACGGGTCCCGACTACCGGGACTAGTCTCAGAAAGGGCACAGATACGCAGTATTTT. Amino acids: CASSLRVPTTGTSLRKGTDTQYF.